Reported below is one TCR beta chain. Libraries were prepared by immunoSEQ multiplex PCR; TCRdb keeps only in-frame clonotypes and omits some of them. The sample contains tens of thousands of clones, approximately 78% of which appear only once. This entry is derived from a study of OX40 agonist ivuxolimab in advanced cancers. V gave up 2 bases and J gave up 0 bases, with 13 bases separating them. The germline V gene has CDR1 KGHSH and CDR2 LQKENI. The CDR3 totals 16 residues. The J gene is TRBJ1-1, the V gene TRBV18, with D hard to call. The input for sequencing was CD4+ or CD8+ T cells sorted from blood, taken in a trial of the OX40 agonist ivuxolimab. This TCR derives from an adult with an advanced solid tumor such as melanoma, head and neck, liver or kidney cancer. CDR3 protein: CASSPYSALMNTEAFF. DNA for the CDR3: TGTGCCAGCTCACCATACAGCGCACTGATGAACACTGAAGCTTTCTTT.